Below, 15 T cell receptor beta chains from the same sample are listed, as sequenced in a study of radiotherapy plus CTLA-4 blockade in lung cancer. TCRdb's table, derived via immunoSEQ multiplex PCR, lists solely in-frame clones and lacks some. The sample has under 95,000 clones, about four fifths seen once. Source: peripheral blood, taken from a patient treated with radiotherapy plus ipilimumab. The receptor source for this set is a human donor with non-small cell lung cancer whose response to radiotherapy plus ipilimumab could not be evaluated. Some clones in this sample may be carry-over from other donors' samples.

This chain uses TRBV6-5 with TRBJ1-1; D is unclear. CDR3 size: 12 residues. Trimming removed 10 bases at V and 1 base at J, with 10 bases between. Germline values: CDR1 MNHEY, CDR2 SVGAGI. DNA for the CDR3: TGTGCCACCGGGGTTGGGAACACTGAAGCTTTCTTT. Residues: CATGVGNTEAFF.

The V gene is TRBV9, the J gene TRBJ1-5; 8 positions match TRBD1. After removal of 2 bases from V and 5 bases from J, the junction contained 9 bases not matched to a gene. The CDR3 is 16 residues long. CDR1 is SGDLS, CDR2 YYNGEE, per germline. In nucleotides, the CDR3 is TGTGCCAGCAGCGTGGGGGGGCAGGGGGCGCATCAGCCCCAGCATTTT. Its translation is CASSVGGQGAHQPQHF.

This clone was seen a single time. The chain carries TRBV2 and TRBJ1-2; TRBD1 aligns across 9 bases. The CDR3 length is 15 residues. J gave up 4 bases and V 5 bases, and 8 bases lay outside the gene matches. The germline V gene encodes CDR1 SNHLY and CDR2 FYNNEI. The CDR3 protein is CASSKTGGNPYGYTF. CDR3 bases: TGTGCCAGCAGTAAAACAGGGGGCAATCCCTATGGCTACACCTTC.

This clone came up a few times. The chain carries TRBV2 and TRBJ1-5; 8 bases are shared with TRBD1. Germline CDR1 reads SNHLY; CDR2 reads FYNNEI. This CDR3 has 15 residues. Trimming cost V 3 bases and J 2 bases; bases outside gene matches: 3. In DNA form, the CDR3 reads TGTGCCAGCAGTGAGTGGACAGGGCGCAATCAGCCCCAGCATTTT. Protein sequence: CASSEWTGRNQPQHF. The complete variable domain, with remaining parts taken from reference TRBV2 and TRBJ1-5, reads EPEVTQTPSHQVTQMGQEVILRCVPISNHLYFYWYRQILGQKVEFLVSFYNNEISEKSEIFDDQFSVERPDGSNFTLKIRSTKLEDSAMYFCASSEWTGRNQPQHFGDGTRLSIL.

In this sample, this clone turned up once. The chain has TRBV10-3 and TRBJ2-1, with 9 positions matching TRBD2. The junction had 8 bases not matched to a gene; V was cut back by 7 bases and J by 7 bases. Germline-derived CDR1 and CDR2 are ENHRY and SYGVKD. CDR3 size: 14 residues. The CDR3 coding sequence is TGTGCCATCACAGGGACTAGCTCTTCAAATGAGCAGTTCTTC. Protein sequence: CAITGTSSSNEQFF.

The chain joins TRBV7-6 to TRBJ1-1; 7 bases are shared with TRBD1. The CDR3 runs to 13 residues. Germline CDR1 is SGHVS and CDR2 is FNYEAQ. V lost 5 bases, J lost 4 bases, and 4 bases stayed unmatched. The CDR3 region is CASSNRGRTEAFF. The CDR3 DNA reads as TGTGCCAGCAGCAACAGGGGACGCACTGAAGCTTTCTTT. Combining the CDR3 with reference TRBV7-6 and TRBJ1-1 gives the whole variable domain GAGVSQSPRYKVTKRGQDVALRCDPISGHVSLYWYRQALGQGPEFLTYFNYEAQQDKSGLPNDRFSAERPEGSISTLTIQRTEQRDSAMYRCASSNRGRTEAFFGQGTRLTVV.

This chain uses TRBV28 with TRBJ1-5; a possible D gene is TRBD1 (6 bases). The CDR3 extends over 14 amino acids. V lost 6 bases, J lost 7 bases, and 16 bases lay in between. Germline CDR1 is MDHEN and CDR2 is SYDVKM. The CDR3 coding sequence is TGTGCCAGCAGATTACAGGGAGGACGCCAGCCCCAGCATTTT. As protein: CASRLQGGRQPQHF.

This clone was seen just once. CDR3 bases: TGTGCCAGTAGTATAGCGTCCGGGGGGGCGAAGGGTACCAAAAACATTCAGTACTTC. Residues: CASSIASGGAKGTKNIQYF. The chain is built from TRBV19 and TRBJ2-4; 8 bases agree with TRBD2. With V trimmed by 1 base and J by 2 bases, 13 bases remained unmatched. Per germline, CDR1 LNHDA and CDR2 SQIVND (reference sequence). CDR3 length: 19 amino acids.

The sample holds one count of this clone. The CDR3 region is CASTSENTGELFF. In nucleotides, the CDR3 is TGCGCCAGCACTAGCGAGAACACCGGGGAGCTGTTTTTT. V gene TRBV5-1 combines with J gene TRBJ2-2; weak D call: TRBD2 (6 bases). The CDR3 runs to 13 residues. V was cut by 6 bases and J by 1 base, with 7 bases left in between. The germline gives CDR1 SGHRS, CDR2 YFSETQ.

V is TRBV5-1 and J is TRBJ1-2; a possible D gene is TRBD1 (6 bases). Trimming cost V 4 bases and J 6 bases, with 19 bases left between them. Germline assignment: CDR1 SGHRS and CDR2 YFSETQ. This CDR3 has 15 amino acids. Here the CDR3 DNA reads TGCGCCAGCAGCCCTGGGGGCAGATCCTTCGATGGCTACACCTTC. It is translated as CASSPGGRSFDGYTF.

The chain has TRBV29-1 and TRBJ1-2; D not certain. V was pared by 5 bases and J by 6 bases, with 10 bases between. The germline CDR1 and CDR2 sequences are SQVTM and ANQGSEA. CDR3 length: 11 residues. DNA of the CDR3: TGCAGCGTTTCTCTTGCGAATGGCTACACCTTC. Its protein is CSVSLANGYTF.

This chain's CDR3 is CASSSTGGGETQYF. CDR3 in DNA: TGTGCCAGCAGCTCAACAGGGGGGGGAGAGACCCAGTACTTC. The J gene is TRBJ2-5, the V gene TRBV5-4, with D perhaps TRBD1 (8 bases). CDR3 length: 14 amino acids. From germline, CDR1 is SGHNT and CDR2 YYREEE (reference sequence). Trimming removed 3 bases at V and 4 bases at J, with 13 bases between.

V gene TRBV19 combines with J gene TRBJ2-5, with D possibly matching TRBD1 (5 bases). V dropped 3 bases and J dropped 1 base, with 9 bases sitting between them. Germline CDR1 and CDR2: LNHDA and SQIVND (reference sequence). CDR3 size: 14 residues. This chain's CDR3 is CASSIGHPQETQYF. CDR3 nucleotides: TGTGCCAGTAGTATTGGACATCCCCAAGAGACCCAGTACTTC.

The chain couples TRBV10-3 to TRBJ1-6; D uncertain. V was pared by 5 bases and J by 0 bases, with 14 bases between. The CDR3 length is 17 residues. CDR1 and CDR2 (germline): ENHRY, SYGVKD. The CDR3 sequence: CAISMDSGDSYNSPLHF. The CDR3, as DNA: TGTGCCATCAGTATGGACTCTGGGGACTCCTATAATTCACCCCTCCACTTT.

The J gene is TRBJ2-2, the V gene TRBV14; a weak D match, TRBD1 (6 bases). Germline CDR1 SGHDN, CDR2 FVKESK. This CDR3 is built from 15 residues. Trimming stripped 3 bases from V and 8 bases from J, with 16 bases between. CDR3 amino acids: CASSHQGQVVGELFF. The CDR3, as DNA: TGTGCCAGCAGCCACCAGGGGCAGGTGGTGGGGGAGCTGTTTTTT.